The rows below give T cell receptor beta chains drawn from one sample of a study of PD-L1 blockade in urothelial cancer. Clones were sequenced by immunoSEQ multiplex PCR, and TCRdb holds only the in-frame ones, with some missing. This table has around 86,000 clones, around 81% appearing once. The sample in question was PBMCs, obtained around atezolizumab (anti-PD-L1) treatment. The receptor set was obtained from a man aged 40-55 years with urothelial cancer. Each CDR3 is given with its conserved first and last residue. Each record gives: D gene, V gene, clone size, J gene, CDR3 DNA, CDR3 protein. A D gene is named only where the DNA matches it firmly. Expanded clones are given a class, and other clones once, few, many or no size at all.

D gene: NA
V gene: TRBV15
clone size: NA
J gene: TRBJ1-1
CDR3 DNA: TGTGCCACCAGCAGAGTCGGGGTAAACACTGAAGCTTTCTTT
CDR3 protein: CATSRVGVNTEAFF

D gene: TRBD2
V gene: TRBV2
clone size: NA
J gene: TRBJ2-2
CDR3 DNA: TGTGCCAGCGGCCGACTAGCGTCGAACACCGGGGAGCTGTTTTTT
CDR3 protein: CASGRLASNTGELFF

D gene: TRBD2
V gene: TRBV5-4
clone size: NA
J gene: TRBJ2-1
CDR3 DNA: TGTGCCAGCAGTAGCGGGCCATACAATGAGCAGTTCTTC
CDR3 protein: CASSSGPYNEQFF

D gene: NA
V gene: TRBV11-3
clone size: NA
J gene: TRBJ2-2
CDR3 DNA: TGTGCCAGCAGCCCGTTGTACGGCACCGGGGAGCTGTTTTTT
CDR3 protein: CASSPLYGTGELFF

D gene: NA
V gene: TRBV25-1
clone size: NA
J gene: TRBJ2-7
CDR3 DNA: TGTGCCAGCAGTGAATTTCCCAACTCCTACGAGCAGTACTTC
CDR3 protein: CASSEFPNSYEQYF

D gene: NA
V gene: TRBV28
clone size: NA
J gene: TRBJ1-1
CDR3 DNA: TGTGCCAGCAGTTCGGGAAACACTGAAGCTTTCTTT
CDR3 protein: CASSSGNTEAFF

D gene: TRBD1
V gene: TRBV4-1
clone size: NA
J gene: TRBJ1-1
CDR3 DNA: TGCGCCAGCAGCCAAGAGAGGGCAGGGGGGAACACTGAAGCTTTCTTT
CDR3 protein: CASSQERAGGNTEAFF

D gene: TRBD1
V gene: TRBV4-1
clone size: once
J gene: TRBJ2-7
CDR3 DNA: TGCGCCAGCAGCCCTATAGGGACAGTTGGATCCTACGAGCAGTACTTC
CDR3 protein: CASSPIGTVGSYEQYF

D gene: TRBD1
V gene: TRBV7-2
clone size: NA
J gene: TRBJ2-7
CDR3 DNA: TGTGCCAGCAGCCCCGACAGGGGGCGGGAGCAGTACTTC
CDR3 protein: CASSPDRGREQYF

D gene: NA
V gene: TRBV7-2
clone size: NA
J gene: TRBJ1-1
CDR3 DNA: TGTGCCAGCAGCCCCCGAGGTGGGTCAACTGAAGCTTTCTTT
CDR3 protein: CASSPRGGSTEAFF

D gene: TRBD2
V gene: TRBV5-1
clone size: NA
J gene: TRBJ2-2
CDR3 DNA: TGCGCCAGCAAGCCGGGACTAGCGGCGAACACCGGGGAGCTGTTTTTT
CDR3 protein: CASKPGLAANTGELFF

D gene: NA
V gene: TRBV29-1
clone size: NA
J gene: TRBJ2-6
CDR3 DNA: TGCAGCGTTATAGTTGGGGCCAACGTCCTGACTTTC
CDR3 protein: CSVIVGANVLTF

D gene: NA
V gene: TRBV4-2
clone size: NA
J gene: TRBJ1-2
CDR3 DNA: TGTGCCAGCAGCCAAGAGTCGCCGGATGGCTACACCTTC
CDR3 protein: CASSQESPDGYTF

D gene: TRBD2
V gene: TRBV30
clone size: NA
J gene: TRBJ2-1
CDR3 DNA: TGTGCCTGGAGTCCCCTAGCGGGAGGCGCCAATGAGCAGTTCTTC
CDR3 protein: CAWSPLAGGANEQFF

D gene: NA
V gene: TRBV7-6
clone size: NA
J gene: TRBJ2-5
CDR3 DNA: TGTGCCAGCAGCTTAGTGGGAGGCGGGACCCAGTACTTC
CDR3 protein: CASSLVGGGTQYF

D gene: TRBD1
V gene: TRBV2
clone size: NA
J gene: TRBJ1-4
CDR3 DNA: TGTGCCAGCAGTACAGGGGTGGATGAAAAACTGTTTTTT
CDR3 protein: CASSTGVDEKLFF

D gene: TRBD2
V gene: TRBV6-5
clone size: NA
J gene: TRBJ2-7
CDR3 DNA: TGTGCCAGCAGCCGGACTAGCGGGGAGCACGAGCAGTACTTC
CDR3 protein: CASSRTSGEHEQYF